Listed below are T cell receptor beta chains from one sample, sequenced in a study of blood T cell repertoires in COVID-19. This table comes from immunoSEQ multiplex PCR, and its TCRdb copy is limited to in-frame clones, with some not included. The profile shows 200,000 to 250,000 clones, 86% of them singletons. The specimen was PBMCs or T cells enriched from blood (not recorded which). Receptors originate from a woman in her 40s with acute COVID-19. Both conserved end residues are part of each CDR3. The order of the fields is CDR3 protein, CDR3 DNA, D gene, J gene, clone size, V gene. A D gene is named only where the DNA matches it firmly. Expanded clones are given a class, and other clones once, few, many or no size at all.

CDR3aa: CASSFHGDRLNGYTF
CDR3nt: TGTGCCAGCAGTTTTCATGGGGACAGGTTGAACGGCTACACCTTC
d_gene: TRBD1
j_gene: TRBJ1-2
abundance: -
v_gene: TRBV27

CDR3aa: CSVWTVISGYTF
CDR3nt: TGCAGCGTATGGACAGTCATATCTGGCTACACCTTC
d_gene: -
j_gene: TRBJ1-2
abundance: -
v_gene: TRBV29-1

CDR3aa: CASSQVSGEETQYF
CDR3nt: TGTGCCAGCAGCCAAGTTTCCGGAGAAGAGACCCAGTACTTC
d_gene: -
j_gene: TRBJ2-5
abundance: -
v_gene: TRBV3-1/TRBV3-2

CDR3aa: CASSPQPRDTGELFF
CDR3nt: TGTGCCAGCAGTCCGCAACCCAGGGACACCGGGGAGCTGTTTTTT
d_gene: -
j_gene: TRBJ2-2
abundance: -
v_gene: TRBV6-2/TRBV6-3

CDR3aa: CASRGGGSGTEAFF
CDR3nt: TGTGCCAGCAGGGGAGGGGGATCTGGCACTGAAGCTTTCTTT
d_gene: -
j_gene: TRBJ1-1
abundance: -
v_gene: TRBV7-9

CDR3aa: CASSSPTVYTGELFF
CDR3nt: TGTGCCAGCAGCTCTCCGACAGTGTACACCGGGGAGCTGTTTTTT
d_gene: -
j_gene: TRBJ2-2
abundance: -
v_gene: TRBV5-4

CDR3aa: CASSRDRDRGHSGYTF
CDR3nt: TGCGCCAGCAGCCGAGACAGGGACAGGGGGCACTCTGGCTACACCTTC
d_gene: TRBD1
j_gene: TRBJ1-2
abundance: -
v_gene: TRBV5-1

CDR3aa: CASRLTGDHTEAFF
CDR3nt: TGTGCCAGCAGGTTGACAGGGGACCACACTGAAGCTTTCTTT
d_gene: TRBD1
j_gene: TRBJ1-1
abundance: few
v_gene: TRBV5-4

CDR3aa: CATSRDVIRQDYGYTF
CDR3nt: TGTGCCACCAGCAGAGATGTTATAAGACAGGACTATGGCTACACCTTC
d_gene: -
j_gene: TRBJ1-2
abundance: -
v_gene: TRBV15

CDR3aa: CASSIDRGQDTQYF
CDR3nt: TGTGCCAGCAGCATCGACAGGGGGCAAGATACGCAGTATTTT
d_gene: TRBD1
j_gene: TRBJ2-3
abundance: -
v_gene: TRBV7-3

CDR3aa: CASSQGAGGRRTQYF
CDR3nt: TGTGCCAGCAGCCAAGGGGCGGGGGGGCGTCGTACGCAGTATTTT
d_gene: TRBD2
j_gene: TRBJ2-3
abundance: -
v_gene: TRBV3-1/TRBV3-2

CDR3aa: CASSQQRGASTDTQYF
CDR3nt: TGTGCCAGCAGCCAACAGCGGGGGGCTAGCACAGATACGCAGTATTTT
d_gene: TRBD2
j_gene: TRBJ2-3
abundance: -
v_gene: TRBV3-1/TRBV3-2

CDR3aa: CASRVGQPNTEAFF
CDR3nt: TGTGCCAGCAGAGTGGGACAGCCGAACACTGAAGCTTTCTTT
d_gene: TRBD1
j_gene: TRBJ1-1
abundance: -
v_gene: TRBV6-5

CDR3aa: CASSLGLGRAGNTIYF
CDR3nt: TGTGCCAGCAGCTTAGGTTTAGGGAGGGCTGGAAACACCATATATTTT
d_gene: -
j_gene: TRBJ1-3
abundance: -
v_gene: TRBV7-2

CDR3aa: CSVEAGGWNQPQHF
CDR3nt: TGCAGCGTTGAGGCCGGGGGATGGAATCAGCCCCAGCATTTT
d_gene: -
j_gene: TRBJ1-5
abundance: -
v_gene: TRBV29-1

CDR3aa: CASSEWGVGRSQPDTQYF
CDR3nt: TGTGCCAGCAGTGAATGGGGAGTCGGGAGGTCGCAGCCAGATACGCAGTATTTT
d_gene: TRBD2
j_gene: TRBJ2-3
abundance: once
v_gene: TRBV2

CDR3aa: CATSGGTNQPQHF
CDR3nt: TGTGCCACCAGTGGTGGCACAAATCAGCCCCAGCATTTT
d_gene: -
j_gene: TRBJ1-5
abundance: -
v_gene: TRBV24-1

CDR3aa: CASSLALTQGNQPQHF
CDR3nt: TGTGCCAGCAGCTTAGCCCTTACACAGGGGAATCAGCCCCAGCATTTT
d_gene: TRBD1
j_gene: TRBJ1-5
abundance: -
v_gene: TRBV7-9

CDR3aa: CASKQGANTGELFF
CDR3nt: TGTGCCAGCAAACAGGGGGCGAACACCGGGGAGCTGTTTTTT
d_gene: TRBD1
j_gene: TRBJ2-2
abundance: -
v_gene: TRBV2

CDR3aa: CAWSVGWGGDTEAFF
CDR3nt: TGTGCCTGGAGTGTAGGTTGGGGGGGGGACACTGAAGCTTTCTTT
d_gene: -
j_gene: TRBJ1-1
abundance: few
v_gene: TRBV30

CDR3aa: CAIRDSTNQPQHF
CDR3nt: TGTGCCATCAGAGACAGCACGAATCAGCCCCAGCATTTT
d_gene: -
j_gene: TRBJ1-5
abundance: -
v_gene: TRBV10-3

CDR3aa: CASSLQLTTGELFF
CDR3nt: TGTGCCAGCAGCTTACAACTTACCACCGGGGAGCTGTTTTTT
d_gene: -
j_gene: TRBJ2-2
abundance: -
v_gene: TRBV7-8

CDR3aa: CASSATRDLNEKLFF
CDR3nt: TGTGCCAGCAGCGCCACGCGGGATCTTAATGAAAAACTGTTTTTT
d_gene: -
j_gene: TRBJ1-4
abundance: once
v_gene: TRBV7-9

CDR3aa: CASSPGQGFSGANVLTF
CDR3nt: TGTGCCAGCTCACCCGGACAGGGGTTTTCTGGGGCCAACGTCCTGACTTTC
d_gene: TRBD1
j_gene: TRBJ2-6
abundance: -
v_gene: TRBV18

CDR3aa: CASISGGYTF
CDR3nt: TGTGCCAGCATTTCCGGGGGCTACACCTTC
d_gene: -
j_gene: TRBJ1-2
abundance: -
v_gene: TRBV12-3/TRBV12-4

CDR3aa: CATSDSYGYTF
CDR3nt: TGTGCCACTTCGGACAGCTATGGCTACACCTTC
d_gene: -
j_gene: TRBJ1-2
abundance: -
v_gene: TRBV24-1

CDR3aa: CASSQDRLGFRLVRDPAYYEQYF
CDR3nt: TGTGCCAGCAGCCAAGATAGATTAGGGTTTCGGCTTGTACGGGATCCCGCGTACTACGAGCAGTACTTC
d_gene: -
j_gene: TRBJ2-7
abundance: -
v_gene: TRBV3-1/TRBV3-2

CDR3aa: CASSLPGGETQYF
CDR3nt: TGTGCCAGCAGCTTACCAGGGGGGGAGACCCAGTACTTC
d_gene: -
j_gene: TRBJ2-5
abundance: -
v_gene: TRBV13

CDR3aa: CASSIWGAGNTIYF
CDR3nt: TGTGCCAGTAGTATATGGGGGGCTGGAAACACCATATATTTT
d_gene: -
j_gene: TRBJ1-3
abundance: -
v_gene: TRBV19

CDR3aa: CASSMGGANYGYTF
CDR3nt: TGTGCCAGTAGTATGGGAGGGGCGAACTATGGCTACACCTTC
d_gene: -
j_gene: TRBJ1-2
abundance: -
v_gene: TRBV19

CDR3aa: CASSYPGQGRSTQYF
CDR3nt: TGTGCCAGCAGTTATCCGGGACAGGGGCGCTCGACCCAGTACTTC
d_gene: TRBD1
j_gene: TRBJ2-5
abundance: -
v_gene: TRBV6-6